Listed below are T cell receptor beta chains from one sample, sequenced in a study of identical twins. TCRdb re-derived calls from the 5' RACE reads in MiXCR, one entry per CDR3 protein. The sample records 420,000 or so distinct CDR3 sequences, around 18% being singletons. Sequencing was carried out using naive T cells sorted from blood. The receptors were sampled from a man aged 45-65 years in good health. CDR3s include the opening cysteine and the closing phenylalanine or tryptophan. Each record gives: CDR3 length, D gene, clone size, V gene, J gene, CDR3 DNA, CDR3 protein. A D gene is named only where the DNA matches it firmly. Where a row states a size, it is once, few, many or the class of an expanded clone; other rows omit it.

15	NA	NA	TRBV4-3	TRBJ1-1	TGCGCCAGCAGCCAAGATTGGGCCATGGGGACTGAAGCTTTCTTT	CASSQDWAMGTEAFF
15	NA	NA	TRBV6-5	TRBJ2-3	TGTGCCAGCAGTTACTCCAGGACTGGCACAGATACGCAGTATTTT	CASSYSRTGTDTQYF
14	TRBD1	many	TRBV20-1	TRBJ2-7	TGCAGTGCGGATCGTAGGACAGGCCCCTACGAGCAGTACTTC	CSADRRTGPYEQYF
14	TRBD2	NA	TRBV29-1	TRBJ2-1	TGCAGCGTTGAGGTCACTAGCGGAGGGATGCGGGAGTTCTTC	CSVEVTSGGMREFF
13	NA	few	TRBV7-9	TRBJ2-3	TGTGCCAGCAGCCTAATCTTGGGAGATACGCAGTATTTT	CASSLILGDTQYF
12	NA	NA	TRBV7-2	TRBJ2-1	TGTGCCAGCAGCCTAAACAGAAATGAGCAGTTCTTC	CASSLNRNEQFF
11	NA	few	TRBV7-9	TRBJ2-1	TGTGCCAGTAGCAGGGGCTGGGAGCAGTTCTTC	CASSRGWEQFF
15	TRBD1	NA	TRBV24-1	TRBJ1-1	TGTGCCACCAGTGACCCTCGGACAGGAGGAACTGAAGCTTTCTTT	CATSDPRTGGTEAFF
14	NA	few	TRBV20-1	TRBJ1-6	TGCAGTGCTAGTCAAGGCGGCGGGGGAATACCCCTCCACTTT	CSASQGGGGIPLHF
16	NA	few	TRBV15	TRBJ2-2	TGTGCCACCAGCAGAGGATGGCAGGGGGGCACCGGGGAGCTGTTTTTT	CATSRGWQGGTGELFF
17	TRBD1	many	TRBV20-1	TRBJ1-2	TGCAGTGCTAGAGATGATGCAGGGGGCCATTTTAACTATGGCTACACCTTC	CSARDDAGGHFNYGYTF
15	NA	NA	TRBV29-1	TRBJ2-5	TGCAGCGTTGAAGATAGGACCGGGGGATGGGAGACCCAGTACTTC	CSVEDRTGGWETQYF
15	TRBD2	many	TRBV20-1	TRBJ2-1	TGCAGTGCTAGAGGAGGTTCTAGCGGGAATGCTGAGCAGTTCTTC	CSARGGSSGNAEQFF
14	NA	few	TRBV10-3	TRBJ2-3	TGTGCCACCGAGGACCGAAAAAGCACAGATACGCAGTATTTT	CATEDRKSTDTQYF
15	TRBD1	NA	TRBV12-3/TRBV12-4	TRBJ1-2	TGTGCCAGCAGTCCAGGGGGGGCGCAGGACTATGGCTACACCTTC	CASSPGGAQDYGYTF
15	NA	few	TRBV5-1	TRBJ2-7	TGCGCCAGCAGCTTGGCTGGCAGCTACTCCTACGAGCAGTACTTC	CASSLAGSYSYEQYF